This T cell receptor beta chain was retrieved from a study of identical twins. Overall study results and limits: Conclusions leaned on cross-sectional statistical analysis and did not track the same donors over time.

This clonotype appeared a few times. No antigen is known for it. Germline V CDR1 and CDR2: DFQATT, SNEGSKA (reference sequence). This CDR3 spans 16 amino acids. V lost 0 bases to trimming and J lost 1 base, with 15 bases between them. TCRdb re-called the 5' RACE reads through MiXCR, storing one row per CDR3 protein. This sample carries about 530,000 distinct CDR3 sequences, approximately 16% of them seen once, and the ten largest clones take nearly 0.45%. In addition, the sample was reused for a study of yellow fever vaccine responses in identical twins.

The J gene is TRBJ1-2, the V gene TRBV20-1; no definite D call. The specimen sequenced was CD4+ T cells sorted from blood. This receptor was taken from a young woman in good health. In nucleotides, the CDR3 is TGCAGTGCTAGAGACCCCTCCGGGGAACATAACTATGGCTACACCTTC. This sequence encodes CSARDPSGEHNYGYTF.